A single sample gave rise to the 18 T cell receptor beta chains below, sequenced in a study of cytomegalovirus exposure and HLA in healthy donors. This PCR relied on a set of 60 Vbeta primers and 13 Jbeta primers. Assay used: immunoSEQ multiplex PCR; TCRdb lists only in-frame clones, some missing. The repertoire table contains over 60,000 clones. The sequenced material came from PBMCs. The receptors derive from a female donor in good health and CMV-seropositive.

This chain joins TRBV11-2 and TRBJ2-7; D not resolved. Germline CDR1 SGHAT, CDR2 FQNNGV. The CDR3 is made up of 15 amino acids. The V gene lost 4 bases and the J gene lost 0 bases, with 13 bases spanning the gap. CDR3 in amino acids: CASSSDVRSSYEQYF. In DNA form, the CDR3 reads TGTGCCAGCAGCTCAGATGTTAGGAGCTCCTACGAGCAGTACTTC. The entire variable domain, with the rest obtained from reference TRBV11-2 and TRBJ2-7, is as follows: EAGVAQSPRYKIIEKRQSVAFWCNPISGHATLYWYQQILGQGPKLLIQFQNNGVVDDSQLPKDRFSAERLKGVDSTLKIQPAKLEDSAVYLCASSSDVRSSYEQYFGPGTRLTVT.

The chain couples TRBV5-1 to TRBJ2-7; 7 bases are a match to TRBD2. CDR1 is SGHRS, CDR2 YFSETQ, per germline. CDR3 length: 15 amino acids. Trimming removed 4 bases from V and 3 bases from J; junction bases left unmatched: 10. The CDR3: CASSPLPSGDYEQYF. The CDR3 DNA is TGCGCCAGCAGCCCCCTCCCTAGCGGAGACTACGAGCAGTACTTC.

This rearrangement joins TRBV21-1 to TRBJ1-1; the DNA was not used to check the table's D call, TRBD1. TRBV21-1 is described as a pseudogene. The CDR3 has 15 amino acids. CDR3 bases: TGTGCCAGCAGCTTCCGGAGGGACAGGACTACTGAAGCTTTCTTT. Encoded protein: CASSFRRDRTTEAFF.

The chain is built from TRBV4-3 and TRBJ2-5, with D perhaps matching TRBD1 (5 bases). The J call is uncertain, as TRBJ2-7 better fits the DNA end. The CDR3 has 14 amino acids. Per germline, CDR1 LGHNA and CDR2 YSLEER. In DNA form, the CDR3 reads TGCGCCAGCAGCCAAGACAGGGAAACCTACGAGCAGTACTTC. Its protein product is CASSQDRETYEQYF.

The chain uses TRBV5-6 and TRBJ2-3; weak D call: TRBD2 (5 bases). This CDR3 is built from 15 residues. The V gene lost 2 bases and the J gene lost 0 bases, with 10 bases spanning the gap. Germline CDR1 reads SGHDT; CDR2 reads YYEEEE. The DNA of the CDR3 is TGTGCCAGCAGCTTTGGTAGCGATAGCACAGATACGCAGTATTTT. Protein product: CASSFGSDSTDTQYF.

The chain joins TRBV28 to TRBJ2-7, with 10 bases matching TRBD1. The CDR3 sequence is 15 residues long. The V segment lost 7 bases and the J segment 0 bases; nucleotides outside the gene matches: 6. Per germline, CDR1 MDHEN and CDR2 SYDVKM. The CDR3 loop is CASMGGQGISYEQYF. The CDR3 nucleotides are TGTGCCAGCATGGGGGGACAGGGGATCTCCTACGAGCAGTACTTC.

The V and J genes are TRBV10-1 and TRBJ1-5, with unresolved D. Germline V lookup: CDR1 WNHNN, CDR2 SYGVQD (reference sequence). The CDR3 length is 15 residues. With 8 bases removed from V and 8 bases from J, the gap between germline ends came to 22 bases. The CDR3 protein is CASHVGLWAEKPQHF. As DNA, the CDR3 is TGCGCCAGCCACGTCGGACTATGGGCAGAGAAGCCCCAGCATTTT.

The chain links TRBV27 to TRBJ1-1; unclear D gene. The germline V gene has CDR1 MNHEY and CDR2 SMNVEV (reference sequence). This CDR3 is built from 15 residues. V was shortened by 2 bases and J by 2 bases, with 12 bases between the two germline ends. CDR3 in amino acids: CASSLVGPVNTEAFF. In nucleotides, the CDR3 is TGTGCCAGCAGTTTAGTGGGCCCAGTCAACACTGAAGCTTTCTTT.

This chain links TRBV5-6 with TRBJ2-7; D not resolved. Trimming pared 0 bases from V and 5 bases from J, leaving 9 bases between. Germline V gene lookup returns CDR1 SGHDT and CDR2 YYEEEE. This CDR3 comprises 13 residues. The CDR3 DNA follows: TGTGCCAGCAGCTTGGAATTAGTCGACGAGCAGTACTTC. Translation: CASSLELVDEQYF.

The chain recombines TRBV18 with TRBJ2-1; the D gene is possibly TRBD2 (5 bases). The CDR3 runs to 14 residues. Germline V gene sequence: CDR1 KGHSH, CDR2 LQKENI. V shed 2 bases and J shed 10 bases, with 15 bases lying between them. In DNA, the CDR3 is TGTGCCAGCTCACCAATTTCGGGCGAGGGAGAGCAGTTCTTC. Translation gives CASSPISGEGEQFF. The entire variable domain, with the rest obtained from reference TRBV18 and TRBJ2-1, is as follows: NAGVMQNPRHLVRRRGQEARLRCSPMKGHSHVYWYRQLPEEGLKFMVYLQKENIIDESGMPKERFSAEFPKEGPSILRIQQVVRGDSAAYFCASSPISGEGEQFFGPGTRLTVL.

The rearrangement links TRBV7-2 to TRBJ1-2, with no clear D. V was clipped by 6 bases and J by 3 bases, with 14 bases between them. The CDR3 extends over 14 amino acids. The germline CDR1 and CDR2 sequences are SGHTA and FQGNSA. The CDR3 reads CASRGETYDYGYTF. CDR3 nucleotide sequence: TGTGCCAGCAGAGGTGAGACATACGACTATGGCTACACCTTC.

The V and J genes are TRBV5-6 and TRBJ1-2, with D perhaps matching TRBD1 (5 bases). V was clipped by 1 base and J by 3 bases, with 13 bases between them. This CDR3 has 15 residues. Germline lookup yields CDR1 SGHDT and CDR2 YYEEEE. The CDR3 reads CASSLLAGQDYGYTF. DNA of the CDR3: TGTGCCAGCAGCTTGTTGGCAGGGCAAGACTATGGCTACACCTTC.

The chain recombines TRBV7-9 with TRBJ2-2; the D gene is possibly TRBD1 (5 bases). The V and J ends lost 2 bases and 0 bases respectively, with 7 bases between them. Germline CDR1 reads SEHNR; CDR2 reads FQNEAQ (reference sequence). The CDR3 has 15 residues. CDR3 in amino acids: CASSLRGANTGELFF. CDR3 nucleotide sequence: TGTGCCAGCAGCTTAAGGGGTGCGAACACCGGGGAGCTGTTTTTT.

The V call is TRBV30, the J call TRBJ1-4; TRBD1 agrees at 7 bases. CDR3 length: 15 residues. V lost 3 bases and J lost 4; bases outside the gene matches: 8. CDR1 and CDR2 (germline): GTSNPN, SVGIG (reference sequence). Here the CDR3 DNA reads TGTGCCTGGAGAGCAAGGGGGCGTAATAATGAAAAACTGTTTTTT. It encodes CAWRARGRNNEKLFF.

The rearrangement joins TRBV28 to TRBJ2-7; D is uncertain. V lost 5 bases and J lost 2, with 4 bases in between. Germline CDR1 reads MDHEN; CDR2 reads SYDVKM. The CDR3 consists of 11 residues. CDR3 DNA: TGTGCCAGCAGTAACACCTACGAGCAGTACTTC. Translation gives CASSNTYEQYF.

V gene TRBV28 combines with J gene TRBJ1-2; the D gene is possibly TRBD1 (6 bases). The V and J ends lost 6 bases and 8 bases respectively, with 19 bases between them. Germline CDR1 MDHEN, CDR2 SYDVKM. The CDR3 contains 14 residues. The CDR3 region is CASRPTGTYWGYTF. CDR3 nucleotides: TGTGCCAGCAGACCCACAGGGACCTATTGGGGCTACACCTTC.

CDR3 sequence: CASNSGRVDEQFF. The DNA of the CDR3 is TGTGCCAGCAACAGCGGGAGAGTGGATGAGCAGTTCTTC. The chain is built from TRBV9 and TRBJ2-1, with 8 bases lining up with TRBD2. This CDR3 comprises 13 residues. Trimming removed 6 bases from V and 8 bases from J; junction bases left unmatched: 7. Germline loops: CDR1 SGDLS, CDR2 YYNGEE.

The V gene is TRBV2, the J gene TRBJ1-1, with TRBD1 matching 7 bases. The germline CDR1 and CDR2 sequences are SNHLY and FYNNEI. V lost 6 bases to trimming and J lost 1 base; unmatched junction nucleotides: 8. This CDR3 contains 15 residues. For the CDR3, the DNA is TGTGCCAGCAGAGCTGGGACAGCACAGAACACTGAAGCTTTCTTT. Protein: CASRAGTAQNTEAFF.